The 13 T cell receptor beta chains presented below share a single source sample, sequenced in a study of cytomegalovirus exposure and HLA in healthy donors. This table comes from immunoSEQ multiplex PCR, and its TCRdb copy is limited to in-frame clones, with some not included. There are 90,000 to 100,000 clones in the sample; 90% to 95% occur only once, and 1% to 1.4% lies in the top ten. The specimen was PBMCs. These receptors all stem from a woman under 40 in good health and CMV-seropositive.

The count of this clone is one. Relative to the germline gene, one junction end is altered; a read error may explain this. The rearrangement links TRBV28 to TRBJ2-1; tentatively, D is TRBD1 (5 bases). This CDR3 spans 13 amino acids. Germline CDR1 MDHEN, CDR2 SYDVKM. The CDR3 DNA sequence: TGTGCCAGCAGTTTACATGCCGACCCTAGACAGATCTTC. It encodes CASSLHADPRQIF.

This clone was detected once. This chain uses TRBV28 with TRBJ2-3; 7 bases are a match to TRBD2. V was clipped by 7 bases and J by 2 bases; unmatched bases: 21. CDR1 is MDHEN, CDR2 SYDVKM, per germline. This CDR3 spans 19 amino acids. The CDR3 nucleotides read TGTGCCAGCACCCCCGTGTGGGGTAGCGGGCCGAACATCACAGATACGCAGTATTTT. Its protein is CASTPVWGSGPNITDTQYF.

The count of this clone is one. The V and J genes are TRBV5-4 and TRBJ1-1; D gene uncertain. This CDR3 is 13 amino acids long. V was clipped by 4 bases and J by 1 base, with 8 bases between them. Germline lookup yields CDR1 SGHNT and CDR2 YYREEE (reference sequence). The CDR3 DNA reads TGTGCCAGCAGCGCCACGGGGAACACTGAAGCTTTCTTT. Translated: CASSATGNTEAFF.

In DNA, the CDR3 is TGTGCCAGCAGCTTAATGGCCACCGGAGCCCAGTACTTC. Encoded protein: CASSLMATGAQYF. J is TRBJ2-5 and V is TRBV7-3; D gene ambiguous. The CDR3 is made up of 13 amino acids. Germline V gene data show CDR1 as SGHTA and CDR2 as FQGTGA. The V and J ends lost 1 base and 9 bases respectively, with 12 bases between them.

The chain links TRBV4-1 to TRBJ1-4; D gene ambiguous. This CDR3 spans 13 amino acids. Trimming cost V 1 base and J 8 bases, with 8 bases left between them. The germline gives CDR1 MGHRA, CDR2 YSYEKL. CDR3 DNA sequence: TGCGCCAGCAGCCAAGCCGCGGGGGAAAAACTGTTTTTT. Translation gives CASSQAAGEKLFF.

The CDR3 reads CASRRQGSSNQPQHF. The CDR3 coding sequence is TGTGCCAGCCGCCGACAGGGCTCTAGCAATCAGCCCCAGCATTTT. This chain uses TRBV7-8 with TRBJ1-5, with 7 bases aligning to TRBD1. The germline gives CDR1 SGHVS, CDR2 FQNEAQ. V shed 8 bases and J 0 bases; nucleotides not matched to a gene: 7. There are 15 residues in the CDR3.

V gene TRBV20-1 combines with J gene TRBJ2-1; perhaps TRBD2 as D (6 bases). The ends were cut back, 8 bases at V and 13 bases at J, with 18 bases in the middle. CDR1 and CDR2 (germline): DFQATT, SNEGSKA (reference sequence). The CDR3 totals 11 residues. CDR3 nucleotide sequence: TGCAGTACTGGAGTCGGGAGCCTACAGTTCTTC. This translates into CSTGVGSLQFF.

This rearrangement joins TRBV7-6 to TRBJ2-3, with TRBD1 identical over 9 bases. This CDR3 region has 15 residues. Trimming cost V 5 bases and J 7 bases; bases outside gene matches: 10. Germline CDR1 SGHVS, CDR2 FNYEAQ. The CDR3 DNA is TGTGCCAGCAGCCCTAGGACAGGGGTAGGGAATACGCAGTATTTT. Translation: CASSPRTGVGNTQYF.

This chain joins TRBV10-3 and TRBJ1-1; 10 nucleotides agree with TRBD1. The CDR3 sequence is 15 residues long. J was trimmed by 6 bases and V by 7 bases; bases with no gene match: 11. Germline V CDR1 and CDR2: ENHRY, SYGVKD. This chain's CDR3 is CAITPRDRGISEAFF. DNA for the CDR3: TGTGCCATCACCCCCCGGGACAGGGGTATTTCTGAAGCTTTCTTT.

V is TRBV9 and J is TRBJ2-7, with TRBD2 matching over 12 bases. After removal of 2 bases from V and 7 bases from J, the junction contained 7 bases not matched to a gene. In germline, CDR1 is SGDLS, CDR2 YYNGEE. This CDR3 has 15 residues. The DNA for the CDR3 is TGTGCCAGCAGCGTGACTAGCGGGAGTAGGGGGGAGCAGTACTTC. Its protein is CASSVTSGSRGEQYF.

The chain uses TRBV28 and TRBJ2-1, with 14 nucleotides matching TRBD2. From germline, CDR1 is MDHEN and CDR2 SYDVKM. CDR3 length equals 16 residues. The V and J ends lost 4 bases and 6 bases, in that order; junction bases with no gene match: 5. For the CDR3, the DNA is TGTGCCAGCAGTTCCGGGACTAGCGGGAGCCTCAATGAGCAGTTCTTC. Protein: CASSSGTSGSLNEQFF.

A few counts support this clone. V and J are TRBV14 and TRBJ2-7, with 11 bases that match TRBD1. CDR3 length: 13 residues. Germline CDR1 is SGHDN and CDR2 is FVKESK. Germline trimming cut 8 bases from V and 2 bases from J; bases unmatched to any gene: 2. This chain's CDR3 is CASGQGATYEQYF. CDR3 coding DNA: TGTGCCAGCGGACAGGGGGCCACCTACGAGCAGTACTTC.

This clone was observed a single time. CDR3 DNA: TGTGCCAGCAGCCTAAACGGTGAGCAGTTCTTC. It yields the protein CASSLNGEQFF. V usage is TRBV5-4 and J usage is TRBJ2-1; no firm D call. Trimming left V 4 bases short and J 9 bases short, with 8 bases between. The length of the CDR3 is 11 residues. CDR1 SGHNT and CDR2 YYREEE come from the germline V gene (reference sequence).